This T cell receptor (beta chain) stems from a study of response to subunit inactivated influenza vaccine. TCRdb analysed the RT-PCR reads with MiXCR anew, one entry per CDR3 protein. The table lists just under 550,000 distinct CDR3 sequences, under 25% of them singletons. CDR3 length: 17 amino acids. The V gene's germline CDR1 is SGHRS and CDR2 YFSETQ. Note on this clonotype: A read error may be the cause here, since a much bigger clone is one base away.

This same sample was also taken into another study, of T cells expressing NK-cell markers. That publication notes: Researchers built TCR beta cDNA using 5'RACE template switching with UMIs. Sorted CD3+CD56+NKG2C+, CD3+CD56+NKG2C- and CD3+CD56-NKG2C+ T-cell subsets were beta-chain profiled. The use of an anti-gamma-delta TCR antibody, which was added in several experiments, restricted sorting to T cells expressing alpha-beta TCR. In four donors, these clonotypes also led the CD3+CD56-NKG2C+ fraction. It is unclear if expanded NKG2C-expressing clones target HCMV antigens.

This clonotype was obtained from a man in his forties or fifties who received an inactivated influenza vaccine. The sequencing used CD4+ T cells sorted from PBMCs, collected less than 13 days after vaccination. The gene calls are TRBV5-1 and TRBJ2-3, with 11 bases aligning to TRBD2. The DNA of the CDR3 is TGCGCCAGCAGAGCACTAGCGGGAGTGTTGCGCACAGGTACGCAGTATTTT. Translated, it gives CASRALAGVLRTGTQYF.